This T cell receptor beta chain is drawn from a study of a mutant IDH1 vaccine in newly diagnosed glioma. Clones were read by immunoSEQ multiplex PCR, and TCRdb kept only the in-frame ones, dropping some. This sample has 120,000 or so clones, with about four fifths found just once. A remark on this clone: As yet, its antigen is unknown.

The time point here: week 11, during vaccination. Every vaccine dose comprised 300 ug of mutant IDH1 20-mer peptide plus topical imiquimod. This receptor was taken from a man aged 35 to 55 with glioma. Sequenced here: PBMCs, sampled from a glioma patient whose treatment included an IDH1 peptide vaccine.

The CDR3 DNA reads TGTGCCTCCCGGTCGGGGACTGGGGCCAACGTCCTGACTTTC. Its translation: CASRSGTGANVLTF. The chain carries TRBV30 and TRBJ2-6, with TRBD2 as a possible D gene (5 bases). This CDR3 spans 14 amino acids. CDR1 is GTSNPN and CDR2 is SVGIG in the germline V gene (reference sequence). V shed 7 bases and J shed 2 bases, with 12 bases lying between them. The full variable domain, its missing parts supplied by reference TRBV30 and TRBJ2-6, is SQTIHQWPATLVQPVGSPLSLECTVEGTSNPNLYWYRQAAGRGLQLLFYSVGIGQISSEVPQNLSASRPQDRQFILSSKKLLLSDSGFYLCASRSGTGANVLTFGAGSRLTVL.